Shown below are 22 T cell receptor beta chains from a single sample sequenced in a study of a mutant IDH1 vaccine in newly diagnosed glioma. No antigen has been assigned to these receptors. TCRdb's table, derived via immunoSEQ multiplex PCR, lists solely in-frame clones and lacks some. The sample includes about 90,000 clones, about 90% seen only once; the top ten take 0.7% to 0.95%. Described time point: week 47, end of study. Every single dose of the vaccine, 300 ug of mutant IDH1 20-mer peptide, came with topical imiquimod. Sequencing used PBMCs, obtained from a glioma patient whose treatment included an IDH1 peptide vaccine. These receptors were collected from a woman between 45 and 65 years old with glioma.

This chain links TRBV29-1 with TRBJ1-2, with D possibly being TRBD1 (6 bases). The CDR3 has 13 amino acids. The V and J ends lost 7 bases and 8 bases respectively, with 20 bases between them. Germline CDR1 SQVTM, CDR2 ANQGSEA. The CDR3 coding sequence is TGCAGCGCGCCACAGGGAACCTCACCAGGCTACACCTTC. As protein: CSAPQGTSPGYTF.

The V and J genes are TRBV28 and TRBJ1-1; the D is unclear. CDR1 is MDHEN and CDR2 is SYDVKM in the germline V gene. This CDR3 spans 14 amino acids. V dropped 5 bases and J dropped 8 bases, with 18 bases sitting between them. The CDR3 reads CASSGWTVEVEAFF. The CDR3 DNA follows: TGTGCCAGCAGTGGGTGGACTGTCGAGGTCGAAGCTTTCTTT.

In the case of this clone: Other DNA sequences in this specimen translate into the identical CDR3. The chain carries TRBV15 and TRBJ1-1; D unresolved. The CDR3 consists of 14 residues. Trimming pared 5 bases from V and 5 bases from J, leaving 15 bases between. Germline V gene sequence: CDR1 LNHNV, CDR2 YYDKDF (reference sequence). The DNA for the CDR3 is TGTGCCACCAGCTCTGCTAAAGGGTTGACTGAAGCTTTCTTT. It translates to CATSSAKGLTEAFF.

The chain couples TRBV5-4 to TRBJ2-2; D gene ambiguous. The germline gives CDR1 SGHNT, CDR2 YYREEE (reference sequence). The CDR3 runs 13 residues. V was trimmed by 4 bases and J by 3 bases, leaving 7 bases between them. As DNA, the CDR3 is TGTGCCAGCAGCGTATCGTACACCGGGGAGCTGTTTTTT. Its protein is CASSVSYTGELFF.

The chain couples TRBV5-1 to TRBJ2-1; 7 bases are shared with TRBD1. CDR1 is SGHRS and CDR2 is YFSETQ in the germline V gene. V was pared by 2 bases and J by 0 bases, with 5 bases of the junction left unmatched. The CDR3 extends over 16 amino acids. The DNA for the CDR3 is TGCGCCAGCAGCTTTGGGTCAGGGGGCTCCTACAATGAGCAGTTCTTC. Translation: CASSFGSGGSYNEQFF.

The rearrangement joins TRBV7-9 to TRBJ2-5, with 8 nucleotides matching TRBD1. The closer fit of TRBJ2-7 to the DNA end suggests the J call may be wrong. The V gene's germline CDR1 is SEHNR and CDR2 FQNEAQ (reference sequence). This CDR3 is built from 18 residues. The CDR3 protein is CASSSRGLRGRGPDEQYF. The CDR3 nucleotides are TGTGCCAGCAGCTCGAGGGGACTTCGGGGCAGGGGGCCCGACGAGCAGTACTTC.

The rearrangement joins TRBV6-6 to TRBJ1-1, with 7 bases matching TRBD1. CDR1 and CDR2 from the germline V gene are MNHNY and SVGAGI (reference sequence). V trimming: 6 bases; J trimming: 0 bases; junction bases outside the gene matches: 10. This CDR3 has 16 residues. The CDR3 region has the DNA TGTGCCAGCAGCAACGACAGGGAGGGGATGAACACTGAAGCTTTCTTT. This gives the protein CASSNDREGMNTEAFF.

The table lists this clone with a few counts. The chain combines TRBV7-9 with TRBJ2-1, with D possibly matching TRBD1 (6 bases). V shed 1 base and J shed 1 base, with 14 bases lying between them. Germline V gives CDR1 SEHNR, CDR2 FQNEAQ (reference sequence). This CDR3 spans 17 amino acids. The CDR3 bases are TGTGCCAGCAGCTTAGTGGGGGCGGGCCAGTCCTACAATGAGCAGTTCTTC. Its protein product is CASSLVGAGQSYNEQFF.

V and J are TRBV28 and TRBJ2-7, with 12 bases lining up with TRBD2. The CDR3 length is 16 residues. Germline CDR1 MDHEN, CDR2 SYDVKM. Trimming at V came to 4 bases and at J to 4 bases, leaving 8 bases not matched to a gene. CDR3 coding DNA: TGTGCCAGCAGTTCGCCAGGACTAGCGGGAATGTACGAGCAGTACTTC. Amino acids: CASSSPGLAGMYEQYF.

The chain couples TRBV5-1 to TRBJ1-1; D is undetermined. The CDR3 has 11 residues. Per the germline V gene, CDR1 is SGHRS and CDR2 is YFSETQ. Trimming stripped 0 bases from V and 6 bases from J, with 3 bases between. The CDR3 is CASSLDSEAFF. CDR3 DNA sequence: TGCGCCAGCAGCTTGGACTCTGAAGCTTTCTTT.

CDR3 sequence (DNA): TGTGCCAGCAGCTTCCTGACAGGGAGCACAGATACGCAGTATTTT. This encodes CASSFLTGSTDTQYF. The chain carries TRBV11-1 and TRBJ2-3; 7 bases are shared with TRBD1. V was clipped by 3 bases and J by 0 bases; unmatched bases: 3. Germline lookup yields CDR1 SGHAT and CDR2 FQDESV (reference sequence). The CDR3 is made up of 15 amino acids.

CDR3 bases: TGTGCCACCGTCCAGGTGGGAGAAAGGAATGAGCAGTTCTTC. This codes for CATVQVGERNEQFF. This chain uses TRBV19 with TRBJ2-1, with a weak D call TRBD2 (5 bases). V lost 10 bases and J lost 7, with 20 bases in between. CDR1 is LNHDA and CDR2 is SQIVND in the germline V gene (reference sequence). There are 14 residues in the CDR3.

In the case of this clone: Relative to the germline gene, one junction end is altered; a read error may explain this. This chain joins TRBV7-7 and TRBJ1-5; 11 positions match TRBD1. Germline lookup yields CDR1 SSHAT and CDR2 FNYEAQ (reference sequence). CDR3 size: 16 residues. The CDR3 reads CASSGQGARSNQPQHF. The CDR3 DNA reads TGTGCTAGCAGCGGACAGGGGGCGAGAAGCAATCAGCCCCAGCATTTT.

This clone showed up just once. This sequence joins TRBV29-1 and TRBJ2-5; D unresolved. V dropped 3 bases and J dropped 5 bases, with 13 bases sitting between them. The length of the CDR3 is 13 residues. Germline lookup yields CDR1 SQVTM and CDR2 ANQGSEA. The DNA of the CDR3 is TGCAGCGTTGAGGCTTCGGGCCTGGAGACCCAGTACTTC. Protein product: CSVEASGLETQYF.

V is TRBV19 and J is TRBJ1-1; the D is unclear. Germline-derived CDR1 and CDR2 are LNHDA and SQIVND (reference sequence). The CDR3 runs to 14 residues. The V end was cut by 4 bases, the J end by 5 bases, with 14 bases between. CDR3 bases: TGTGCCAGTAGTAGACTGCTGGAACGAACTGAAGCTTTCTTT. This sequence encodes CASSRLLERTEAFF.

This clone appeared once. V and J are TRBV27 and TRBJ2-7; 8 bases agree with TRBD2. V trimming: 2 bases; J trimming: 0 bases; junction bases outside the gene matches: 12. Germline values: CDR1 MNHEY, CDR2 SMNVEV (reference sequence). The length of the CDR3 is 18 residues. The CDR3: CASSLRGSPSGSSYEQYF. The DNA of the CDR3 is TGTGCCAGCAGTTTAAGGGGTAGCCCTAGCGGGTCCTCCTACGAGCAGTACTTC.

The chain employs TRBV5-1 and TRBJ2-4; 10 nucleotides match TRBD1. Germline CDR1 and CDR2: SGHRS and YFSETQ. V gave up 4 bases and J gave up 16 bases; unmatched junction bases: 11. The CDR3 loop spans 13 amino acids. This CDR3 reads CASSQGTGALLYF. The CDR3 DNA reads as TGCGCCAGCAGCCAAGGGACAGGGGCGCTTCTCTACTTC.

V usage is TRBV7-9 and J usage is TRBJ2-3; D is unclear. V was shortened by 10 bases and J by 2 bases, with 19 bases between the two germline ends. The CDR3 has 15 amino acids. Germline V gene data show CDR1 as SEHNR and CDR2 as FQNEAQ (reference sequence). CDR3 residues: CATAGPGAATDTQYF. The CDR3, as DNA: TGTGCCACCGCTGGCCCGGGCGCCGCCACAGATACGCAGTATTTT.

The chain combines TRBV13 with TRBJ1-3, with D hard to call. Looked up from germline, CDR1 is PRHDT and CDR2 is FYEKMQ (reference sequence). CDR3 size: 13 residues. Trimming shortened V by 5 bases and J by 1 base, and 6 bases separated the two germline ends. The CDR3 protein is CASSGLSGNTIYF. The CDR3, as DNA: TGTGCCAGCAGCGGACTATCTGGAAACACCATATATTTT.

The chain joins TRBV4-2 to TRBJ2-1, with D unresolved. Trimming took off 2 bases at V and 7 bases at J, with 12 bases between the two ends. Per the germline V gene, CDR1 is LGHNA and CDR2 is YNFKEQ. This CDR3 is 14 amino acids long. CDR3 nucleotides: TGTGCCAGCAGCCAACCCGGTCAGAGGAATGAGCAGTTCTTC. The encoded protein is CASSQPGQRNEQFF.

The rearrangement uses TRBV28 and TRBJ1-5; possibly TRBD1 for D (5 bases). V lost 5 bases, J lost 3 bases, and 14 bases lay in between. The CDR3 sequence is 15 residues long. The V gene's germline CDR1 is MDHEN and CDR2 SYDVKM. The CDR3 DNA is TGTGCCAGCAGTAGAGGAGGGGTATTCAATCAGCCCCAGCATTTT. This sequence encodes CASSRGGVFNQPQHF.

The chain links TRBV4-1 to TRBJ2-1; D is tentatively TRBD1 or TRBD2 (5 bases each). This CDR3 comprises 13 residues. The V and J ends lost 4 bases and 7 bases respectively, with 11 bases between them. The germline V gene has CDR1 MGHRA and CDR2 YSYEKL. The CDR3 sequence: CASSRIEGNEQFF. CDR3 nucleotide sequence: TGCGCCAGCAGCCGCATAGAGGGGAATGAGCAGTTCTTC.